The 28 T cell receptor beta chains listed next were all sequenced from one sample in a study of PD-1 blockade in classical Hodgkin lymphoma. Autologous stem cell transplantation was followed by relapse in every patient, and brentuximab vedotin exposure varied. Libraries were prepared by immunoSEQ multiplex PCR; TCRdb keeps only in-frame clonotypes and omits some of them. Of about 10,000 clones listed, approximately 82% are singletons. The source was peripheral blood mononuclear cells (PBMCs), collected before the second cycle of nivolumab. Receptors were obtained from a human donor with classical Hodgkin lymphoma.

This chain links TRBV18 with TRBJ1-1; 7 bases align to TRBD1. Unmatched junction bases numbered 4, after V lost 0 bases and J lost 3 bases. CDR1 and CDR2 from the germline V gene are KGHSH and LQKENI. The CDR3 spans 15 residues. CDR3 bases: TGTGCCAGCTCACCACCGACAGGGAGGCACACTGAAGCTTTCTTT. Amino acids: CASSPPTGRHTEAFF.

This chain links TRBV7-2 with TRBJ2-1, with no clear D. This CDR3 has 15 residues. Trimming cost V 4 bases and J 7 bases, with 17 bases left between them. CDR1 and CDR2 from the germline V gene are SGHTA and FQGNSA. The CDR3 DNA reads TGTGCCAGCAGCTATAGGACCGGCGGTGCGAATGAGCAGTTCTTC. Encoded protein: CASSYRTGGANEQFF. The full variable domain, its missing parts supplied by reference TRBV7-2 and TRBJ2-1, is GAGVSQSPSNKVTEKGKDVELRCDPISGHTALYWYRQSLGQGLEFLIYFQGNSAPDKSGLPSDRFSAERTGGSVSTLTIQRTQQEDSAVYLCASSYRTGGANEQFFGPGTRLTVL.

The V gene is TRBV11-2, the J gene TRBJ2-2; D may be TRBD1 (6 bases). CDR1 is SGHAT, CDR2 FQNNGV, per germline. The germline V and J ends were trimmed by 6 bases and 4 bases, with 24 bases remaining between them. The CDR3 spans 18 residues. CDR3 coding DNA: TGTGCCAGCAGGCGCCCTTTCCGGACAGTGAGGGGCACCGGGGAGCTGTTTTTT. Amino acids: CASRRPFRTVRGTGELFF.

CDR3 bases: TGCGCCAGCAGTGTTCGGGCCACTCAGCCCCAGCATTTT. This encodes CASSVRATQPQHF. This chain uses TRBV10-2 with TRBJ1-5; no firm D call. Per the germline V gene, CDR1 is WSHSY and CDR2 is SAAADI. The CDR3 runs to 13 residues. Trimming pared 4 bases from V and 6 bases from J, leaving 10 bases between.

The chain employs TRBV5-4 and TRBJ2-3; D is unresolved. Germline CDR1 SGHNT, CDR2 YYREEE (reference sequence). V lost 2 bases and J lost 3, with 4 bases in between. The CDR3 totals 12 residues. The CDR3 bases are TGTGCCAGCAGCTTCCCGACAGATACGCAGTATTTT. Its translation: CASSFPTDTQYF.

The rearrangement uses TRBV5-1 and TRBJ2-3; weak D call: TRBD2 (5 bases). The V end lost 5 bases, the J end lost 2 bases, and 15 bases lay between the germline ends. The CDR3 extends over 15 amino acids. Germline lookup yields CDR1 SGHRS and CDR2 YFSETQ. The CDR3 spells CASRVGLADTDTQYF. The CDR3 DNA is TGCGCCAGCAGGGTTGGTCTAGCTGACACAGATACGCAGTATTTT.

This rearrangement joins TRBV27 to TRBJ2-5; D not resolved. Between the trimmed V and J ends, which lost 5 bases and 6 bases, there was a span of 13 bases. Germline V CDR1 and CDR2: MNHEY, SMNVEV (reference sequence). The CDR3 runs 13 residues. CDR3 coding DNA: TGTGCCAGCAGTCCCTCGTGGGCGAAGACCCAGTACTTC. Its translation is CASSPSWAKTQYF.

The chain links TRBV7-9 to TRBJ2-5; D tentatively fits TRBD1 or TRBD2 (5 bases each). CDR1 and CDR2 from the germline V gene are SEHNR and FQNEAQ (reference sequence). The CDR3 runs to 16 residues. Trimming took off 1 base at V and 1 base at J, with 13 bases between the two ends. The DNA of the CDR3 is TGTGCCAGCAGCTTAGTGGGGGAGTCTTCCCAAGAGACCCAGTACTTC. The encoded protein is CASSLVGESSQETQYF.

This clone was observed a few times. The V and J genes are TRBV7-6 and TRBJ1-1, with no clear D. This CDR3 region has 13 residues. Germline-derived CDR1 and CDR2 are SGHVS and FNYEAQ. The ends were cut back, 7 bases at V and 0 bases at J, with 9 bases in the middle. The CDR3 reads CASTKTVNTEAFF. As DNA, the CDR3 is TGTGCCAGCACCAAAACGGTGAACACTGAAGCTTTCTTT.

The chain couples TRBV6-4 to TRBJ2-2, with D tentatively TRBD1 (5 bases). Germline lookup yields CDR1 MRHNA and CDR2 SNTAGT. Deletions cut 3 bases from V and 4 bases from J, with 6 bases between. This CDR3 has 13 amino acids. The CDR3 DNA reads as TGTGCCAGCAGTGAAGGGGTCACCGGGGAGCTGTTTTTT. Translation: CASSEGVTGELFF.

The rearrangement links TRBV5-8 to TRBJ2-7; D remains ambiguous. CDR3 length: 12 amino acids. Germline V gene data show CDR1 as SGHTS and CDR2 as YDEGEE. Trimming cost V 2 bases and J 6 bases, with 9 bases left between them. This CDR3 reads CASSFSWGEQYF. The CDR3 region has the DNA TGTGCCAGCAGCTTTTCGTGGGGCGAGCAGTACTTC.

The chain is built from TRBV18 and TRBJ2-2; D is possibly TRBD1 (5 bases). The germline V and J ends were trimmed by 2 bases and 0 bases, with 16 bases remaining between them. The CDR3 contains 18 residues. The germline gives CDR1 KGHSH, CDR2 LQKENI. CDR3 nucleotide sequence: TGTGCCAGCTCACCAATCAACCCCTGGGGCCCGAACACCGGGGAGCTGTTTTTT. This translates into CASSPINPWGPNTGELFF.

The chain uses TRBV30 and TRBJ2-7, with 10 bases lining up with TRBD1. Germline assignment: CDR1 GTSNPN and CDR2 SVGIG (reference sequence). This CDR3 is 13 amino acids long. V gave up 4 bases and J gave up 3 bases; unmatched junction bases: 3. The chain's CDR3 is CAWMRTGGYEQYF. CDR3 bases: TGTGCCTGGATGCGGACAGGGGGCTACGAGCAGTACTTC. Filled out from reference TRBV30 and TRBJ2-7, the complete variable domain reads SQTIHQWPATLVQPVGSPLSLECTVEGTSNPNLYWYRQAAGRGLQLLFYSVGIGQISSEVPQNLSASRPQDRQFILSSKKLLLSDSGFYLCAWMRTGGYEQYFGPGTRLTVT.

The rearrangement uses TRBV5-1 and TRBJ2-4; D remains unclear. Per germline, CDR1 SGHRS and CDR2 YFSETQ. V was trimmed by 0 bases and J by 2 bases, leaving 6 bases between them. The CDR3 spans 14 residues. This CDR3 is CASSLGGPKNIQYF. As DNA, the CDR3 is TGCGCCAGCAGCTTGGGGGGTCCCAAAAACATTCAGTACTTC.

This rearrangement joins TRBV5-1 to TRBJ2-5; 8 bases are shared with TRBD2. The germline V gene encodes CDR1 SGHRS and CDR2 YFSETQ. The ends lost 1 base at V and 3 bases at J; junction bases unmatched: 8. CDR3 size: 16 residues. Written as DNA, the CDR3 is TGCGCCAGCAGCTTGCGGGGGGGAGGCTGGGAAGAGACCCAGTACTTC. It specifies CASSLRGGGWEETQYF.

The chain employs TRBV10-3 and TRBJ1-4, with 10 nucleotides matching TRBD1. CDR3 length: 12 amino acids. V was clipped by 9 bases and J by 8 bases; unmatched bases: 3. The germline V gene encodes CDR1 ENHRY and CDR2 SYGVKD. CDR3 DNA: TGTGCCATAGGACAGGGGGGCGAAAAACTGTTTTTT. Translated, it gives CAIGQGGEKLFF.

The chain carries TRBV28 and TRBJ2-7; 9 bases are a match to TRBD1. V lost 8 bases and J lost 2; bases outside the gene matches: 1. This CDR3 is 12 amino acids long. Germline loops: CDR1 MDHEN, CDR2 SYDVKM. The CDR3 region has the DNA TGTGCCAGCGGGACAGGGACCTACGAGCAGTACTTC. Protein product: CASGTGTYEQYF.

The gene calls are TRBV10-1 and TRBJ1-1; D gene uncertain. Trimming shortened V by 3 bases and J by 0 bases, and 11 bases separated the two germline ends. CDR3 length equals 15 residues. The germline gives CDR1 WNHNN, CDR2 SYGVQD (reference sequence). This CDR3 is CASSDGRGMNTEAFF. The CDR3 DNA sequence: TGCGCCAGCAGTGATGGACGGGGTATGAACACTGAAGCTTTCTTT.

V and J are TRBV27 and TRBJ2-1; 10 nucleotides align to TRBD2. The germline CDR1 and CDR2 sequences are MNHEY and SMNVEV (reference sequence). The CDR3 loop spans 16 amino acids. J lost 3 bases, V lost 7 bases, and 9 bases had no gene match. CDR3 nucleotides: TGTGCCAGCACCCCCAATAGCGGGGGGTTCTACAATGAGCAGTTCTTC. It yields the protein CASTPNSGGFYNEQFF.

The rearrangement uses TRBV28 and TRBJ2-1, with D tentatively TRBD2 (6 bases). Germline V CDR1 and CDR2: MDHEN, SYDVKM. The V end was cut by 4 bases, the J end by 2 bases, with 12 bases between. This CDR3 is 15 amino acids long. The CDR3 sequence is CASSSGTPAYNEQFF. CDR3 nucleotides: TGTGCCAGCAGTTCGGGGACTCCCGCCTACAATGAGCAGTTCTTC.

This chain connects TRBV14 to TRBJ1-1; D might be TRBD1 (6 bases). Trimming left V 0 bases short and J 1 base short, with 21 bases between. The CDR3 totals 19 residues. Germline-derived CDR1 and CDR2 are SGHDN and FVKESK. CDR3 bases: TGTGCCAGCAGCCAAGAATCCGGGTGGCGACAGGACCCGAACACTGAAGCTTTCTTT. Translation gives CASSQESGWRQDPNTEAFF.

This chain connects TRBV7-9 to TRBJ2-6; no clear D. Germline V gives CDR1 SEHNR, CDR2 FQNEAQ (reference sequence). The CDR3 extends over 14 amino acids. Trimming shortened V by 2 bases and J by 2 bases, and 4 bases separated the two germline ends. CDR3 in amino acids: CASSLIAGANVLTF. CDR3 bases: TGTGCCAGCAGCTTAATAGCTGGGGCCAACGTCCTGACTTTC.

The rearrangement joins TRBV30 to TRBJ1-6, with no clear D. Germline V lookup: CDR1 GTSNPN, CDR2 SVGIG (reference sequence). V lost 0 bases and J 9 bases, leaving 12 bases between the germline ends. The CDR3 spans 14 residues. The CDR3 DNA is TGTGCCTGGAGTGTCGAGTTGGCTAGTTCACCCCTCCACTTT. This encodes CAWSVELASSPLHF.

V gene TRBV9 combines with J gene TRBJ2-2, with a weak D call TRBD2 (6 bases). V lost 2 bases, J lost 5 bases, and 16 bases lay in between. The germline V gene encodes CDR1 SGDLS and CDR2 YYNGEE. This CDR3 is built from 16 residues. In nucleotides, the CDR3 is TGTGCCAGCAGCGTGGTAGGAGGGACTCCTACCGGGGAGCTGTTTTTT. Encoded protein: CASSVVGGTPTGELFF.

The rearrangement joins TRBV5-4 to TRBJ2-2; TRBD1 might be the D (6 bases). This CDR3 has 15 amino acids. Trimming shortened V by 0 bases and J by 7 bases, and 13 bases separated the two germline ends. Germline assignment: CDR1 SGHNT and CDR2 YYREEE (reference sequence). CDR3 protein: CASSLGGREVGELFF. The CDR3 DNA reads TGTGCCAGCAGCTTGGGGGGGCGCGAGGTCGGGGAGCTGTTTTTT.

V and J are TRBV27 and TRBJ2-7; D is ambiguous. Germline CDR1 is MNHEY and CDR2 is SMNVEV (reference sequence). The V gene lost 2 bases and the J gene lost 5 bases, with 16 bases spanning the gap. This CDR3 contains 15 residues. CDR3 nucleotides: TGTGCCAGCAGTTTAAGACCAGGAAGGGTCGACGAGCAGTACTTC. It is translated as CASSLRPGRVDEQYF.

The rearrangement links TRBV30 to TRBJ1-5; the match to TRBD1 covers 7 bases. The V gene end was trimmed by 1 base and the J gene end by 10 bases; junction bases not matched to a gene: 4. The CDR3 totals 12 residues. Germline V gene sequence: CDR1 GTSNPN, CDR2 SVGIG (reference sequence). CDR3 DNA: TGTGCCTGGAGTGAGACAGGGAATCCCCAGCATTTT. Translating gives CAWSETGNPQHF. Combining the CDR3 with reference TRBV30 and TRBJ1-5 gives the whole variable domain SQTIHQWPATLVQPVGSPLSLECTVEGTSNPNLYWYRQAAGRGLQLLFYSVGIGQISSEVPQNLSASRPQDRQFILSSKKLLLSDSGFYLCAWSETGNPQHFGDGTRLSIL.

The J gene is TRBJ2-2, the V gene TRBV5-4, with D unresolved. This CDR3 is built from 16 residues. In germline, CDR1 is SGHNT, CDR2 YYREEE (reference sequence). The V and J ends lost 4 bases and 3 bases respectively, with 16 bases between them. CDR3 sequence: CASSTAGAAYTGELFF. The CDR3, as DNA: TGTGCCAGCAGCACCGCCGGCGCAGCTTACACCGGGGAGCTGTTTTTT.